These T cell receptor beta chains were read from a single sample in a study of PD-1 blockade in classical Hodgkin lymphoma. Sequenced by immunoSEQ multiplex PCR; TCRdb stores in-frame clones only, minus some. This repertoire shows some 150,000 clones, around 84% found once; its top ten account for 9.2%. The sample in question was peripheral blood mononuclear cells (PBMCs), obtained before the second cycle of nivolumab. These receptors were taken from a human donor with classical Hodgkin lymphoma. CDR3s include the opening cysteine and the closing phenylalanine or tryptophan. Each record gives: D gene, V gene, clone size, J gene, CDR3 protein, CDR3 DNA. D genes are given only for firm matches. Size is omitted from some rows. Given values are once, few, many or a class for expanded clones.

D gene: NA
V gene: TRBV7-2
clone size: NA
J gene: TRBJ2-2
CDR3 protein: CASSLRTGELFF
CDR3 DNA: TGTGCCAGCAGCCTCCGAACCGGGGAGCTGTTTTTT

D gene: NA
V gene: TRBV5-4
clone size: NA
J gene: TRBJ1-4
CDR3 protein: CASSLGPGDSEKLFF
CDR3 DNA: TGTGCCAGCAGCTTGGGTCCAGGGGATAGTGAAAAACTGTTTTTT

D gene: TRBD1
V gene: TRBV5-4
clone size: NA
J gene: TRBJ1-1
CDR3 protein: CASSSQQGAGDTEAFF
CDR3 DNA: TGTGCCAGCAGCTCTCAACAGGGGGCCGGGGACACTGAAGCTTTCTTT

D gene: TRBD1
V gene: TRBV5-8
clone size: once
J gene: TRBJ1-5
CDR3 protein: CASSFTGGYQPQHF
CDR3 DNA: TGTGCCAGCAGCTTTACAGGGGGGTATCAGCCCCAGCATTTT

D gene: NA
V gene: TRBV9
clone size: few
J gene: TRBJ2-5
CDR3 protein: CASSPNPGIRAQYF
CDR3 DNA: TGTGCCAGCAGCCCCAACCCGGGGATCCGGGCCCAGTACTTC

D gene: NA
V gene: TRBV10-3
clone size: few
J gene: TRBJ2-5
CDR3 protein: CAISELETQYF
CDR3 DNA: TGTGCCATCAGTGAGTTGGAGACCCAGTACTTC

D gene: NA
V gene: TRBV5-1
clone size: NA
J gene: TRBJ1-2
CDR3 protein: CASSLDPLGNYGYTF
CDR3 DNA: TGCGCCAGCAGCTTGGATCCGCTAGGCAACTATGGCTACACCTTC

D gene: NA
V gene: TRBV9
clone size: few
J gene: TRBJ2-3
CDR3 protein: CASSSGSAGDTQYF
CDR3 DNA: TGTGCCAGCAGCTCGGGATCAGCTGGAGATACGCAGTATTTT

D gene: NA
V gene: TRBV5-8
clone size: few
J gene: TRBJ2-3
CDR3 protein: CASSLRSTDTQYF
CDR3 DNA: TGTGCCAGCAGCTTGAGGAGCACAGATACGCAGTATTTT

D gene: NA
V gene: TRBV6-1
clone size: few
J gene: TRBJ1-4
CDR3 protein: CASSEDRAREKLFF
CDR3 DNA: TGTGCCAGCAGTGAAGACAGGGCACGGGAAAAACTGTTTTTT

D gene: NA
V gene: TRBV5-1
clone size: NA
J gene: TRBJ1-3
CDR3 protein: CASSLGTEGNTIYF
CDR3 DNA: TGCGCCAGCAGTCTAGGCACGGAGGGAAACACCATATATTTT

D gene: NA
V gene: TRBV6-5
clone size: NA
J gene: TRBJ2-2
CDR3 protein: CASSYSANGELFF
CDR3 DNA: TGTGCCAGCAGTTACTCAGCGAACGGGGAGCTGTTTTTT

D gene: NA
V gene: TRBV5-6
clone size: NA
J gene: TRBJ1-1
CDR3 protein: CASSLDFVRETEAFF
CDR3 DNA: TGTGCCAGCAGCTTGGATTTTGTCAGGGAAACTGAAGCTTTCTTT

D gene: NA
V gene: TRBV15
clone size: NA
J gene: TRBJ2-7
CDR3 protein: CATSLLNSGDPQSYEQYF
CDR3 DNA: TGTGCCACCAGCCTCCTAAACTCCGGGGACCCCCAATCCTACGAGCAGTACTTC

D gene: NA
V gene: TRBV2
clone size: once
J gene: TRBJ1-2
CDR3 protein: CASSNRVGYTF
CDR3 DNA: TGTGCCAGCAGTAACAGGGTGGGCTACACCTTC

D gene: NA
V gene: TRBV9
clone size: NA
J gene: TRBJ2-3
CDR3 protein: CASSAYYSSIPDTQYF
CDR3 DNA: TGTGCCAGCAGCGCCTACTACTCCTCAATCCCGGATACGCAGTATTTT

D gene: TRBD1
V gene: TRBV28
clone size: NA
J gene: TRBJ1-2
CDR3 protein: CASSSPGQGGTYGYTF
CDR3 DNA: TGTGCCAGCAGTTCCCCGGGACAGGGAGGGACCTATGGCTACACCTTC

D gene: NA
V gene: TRBV5-4
clone size: NA
J gene: TRBJ1-2
CDR3 protein: CASSLAQVLNYGYTF
CDR3 DNA: TGTGCCAGCAGCTTGGCCCAGGTTCTTAACTATGGCTACACCTTC

D gene: NA
V gene: TRBV7-3
clone size: NA
J gene: TRBJ2-4
CDR3 protein: CASSLGLAKNIQYF
CDR3 DNA: TGTGCCAGCAGCTTGGGACTAGCCAAAAACATTCAGTACTTC

D gene: TRBD1
V gene: TRBV6-1
clone size: NA
J gene: TRBJ2-7
CDR3 protein: CAISEGPGQGLYEQYF
CDR3 DNA: TGTGCCATCAGTGAGGGCCCGGGACAGGGGCTCTACGAGCAGTACTTC

D gene: NA
V gene: TRBV30
clone size: few
J gene: TRBJ2-2
CDR3 protein: CAWSVRQITGELFF
CDR3 DNA: TGTGCCTGGAGTGTGCGGCAGATCACCGGGGAGCTGTTTTTT

D gene: NA
V gene: TRBV30
clone size: NA
J gene: TRBJ2-4
CDR3 protein: CAWSVRGKNIQYF
CDR3 DNA: TGTGCCTGGAGTGTACGAGGTAAAAACATTCAGTACTTC

D gene: NA
V gene: TRBV27
clone size: few
J gene: TRBJ1-2
CDR3 protein: CASSFRPHTYGYTF
CDR3 DNA: TGTGCCAGCAGTTTTCGGCCTCACACCTATGGCTACACCTTC

D gene: NA
V gene: TRBV10-1
clone size: NA
J gene: TRBJ1-5
CDR3 protein: CASSESVGSNQPQHF
CDR3 DNA: TGCGCCAGCAGTGAATCAGTTGGCTCCAATCAGCCCCAGCATTTT

D gene: NA
V gene: TRBV19
clone size: NA
J gene: TRBJ1-6
CDR3 protein: CASNFGGDSYNSPLHF
CDR3 DNA: TGTGCCAGTAATTTTGGAGGGGACTCCTATAATTCACCCCTCCACTTT

D gene: NA
V gene: TRBV4-3
clone size: NA
J gene: TRBJ2-7
CDR3 protein: CASSQERADTAPTNF
CDR3 DNA: TGCGCCAGCAGCCAAGAACGGGCCGACACGGCCCCCACGAACTTC